The 6 T cell receptor beta chains below come from one sample, sequenced in a study of CD8+ T cells in alopecia areata. Noted treatment: oral pan-JAK inhibitor, 5-10 mg twice daily. RNA, once extracted, was reverse transcribed into cDNA for use as the sequencing template. The assay was immunoSEQ multiplex PCR, and TCRdb's table has in-frame clones only and misses some. The sample shows 98,000 or so clones, approximately 66% of them seen only once. The input for sequencing was CD8+ T cells sorted from blood, taken at week 4, from a patient treated with tofacitinib. The source of these receptors is a human donor with alopecia areata.

The V gene is TRBV5-1, the J gene TRBJ2-1; possible D gene TRBD1, 6 bases. Germline V gene lookup returns CDR1 SGHRS and CDR2 YFSETQ. The CDR3 is 13 amino acids. The V end was cut by 0 bases, the J end by 6 bases, with 7 bases between. CDR3 DNA: TGCGCCAGCAGCTTGGTAGGGGGCAATGAGCAGTTCTTC. It yields the protein CASSLVGGNEQFF.

The V call is TRBV2, the J call TRBJ2-5, with D possibly being TRBD2 (6 bases). Trimming cost V 2 bases and J 4 bases, with 11 bases left between them. CDR3 length: 14 residues. Germline V gene data show CDR1 as SNHLY and CDR2 as FYNNEI. CDR3 coding DNA: TGTGCCAGCAGTGAAATGGGAGGTGGAGAGACCCAGTACTTC. Translation gives CASSEMGGGETQYF.

The rearrangement joins TRBV2 to TRBJ2-7; no reliable D call. The V gene's germline CDR1 is SNHLY and CDR2 FYNNEI. V lost 1 base and J lost 2, with 6 bases in between. This CDR3 contains 13 residues. The CDR3 sequence: CASSEDRPYEQYF. The CDR3 coding sequence is TGTGCCAGCAGTGAAGACAGACCCTACGAGCAGTACTTC. Using reference TRBV2 and TRBJ2-7 for the parts outside the CDR3, the full variable domain is EPEVTQTPSHQVTQMGQEVILRCVPISNHLYFYWYRQILGQKVEFLVSFYNNEISEKSEIFDDQFSVERPDGSNFTLKIRSTKLEDSAMYFCASSEDRPYEQYFGPGTRLTVT.

V and J are TRBV30 and TRBJ1-4; TRBD1 aligns across 9 bases. CDR1 GTSNPN and CDR2 SVGIG come from the germline V gene (reference sequence). V was clipped by 5 bases and J by 4 bases; unmatched bases: 8. The length of the CDR3 is 15 residues. CDR3 amino acids: CAWGSTGGYNEKLFF. The CDR3, as DNA: TGTGCCTGGGGCAGTACAGGGGGCTATAATGAAAAACTGTTTTTT.

The V call is TRBV5-1, the J call TRBJ2-1; no clear D. V was pared by 0 bases and J by 3 bases, with 4 bases between. This CDR3 comprises 13 residues. The germline gives CDR1 SGHRS, CDR2 YFSETQ. The CDR3 DNA sequence: TGCGCCAGCAGCTTGGACGACTACAATGAGCAGTTCTTC. Translating gives CASSLDDYNEQFF.

V is TRBV4-2 and J is TRBJ2-7; no firm D call. Germline V gene lookup returns CDR1 LGHNA and CDR2 YNFKEQ. The V and J ends lost 5 bases and 5 bases respectively, with 13 bases between them. The CDR3 is made up of 13 amino acids. In nucleotides, the CDR3 is TGTGCCAGCAGCTTAGCCCGGACCAACGAGCAGTACTTC. As protein: CASSLARTNEQYF.